These 15 T cell receptor beta chains were sequenced from one sample in a study of T cells in Graves' hyperthyroidism and ophthalmopathy. It was RNA transcripts that yielded the amplified TCR beta CDR3 regions. The study used the HTBI primer set for a first-round RT-PCR of the TCR CDR3. TCRdb itself ran the multiplex PCR reads through MiXCR, one entry per CDR3 protein. The data show approximately 600,000 distinct CDR3 sequences, 14% seen once. Material: blood. The receptors shown here come from a woman between 18 and 29 years old with Graves' ophthalmopathy.

This clonotype was counted a few times. The chain has TRBV30 and TRBJ1-1; unclear D gene. The germline CDR1 and CDR2 sequences are GTSNPN and SVGIG (reference sequence). V lost 5 bases to trimming and J lost 8 bases, with 12 bases between them. The CDR3 has 11 amino acids. CDR3 region: CAWGAVQEAFF. CDR3 sequence (DNA): TGTGCCTGGGGCGCGGTACAGGAAGCTTTCTTT. The full variable domain, in which reference TRBV30 and TRBJ1-1 provide the parts outside the CDR3, is SQTIHQWPATLVQPVGSPLSLECTVEGTSNPNLYWYRQAAGRGLQLLFYSVGIGQISSEVPQNLSASRPQDRQFILSSKKLLLSDSGFYLCAWGAVQEAFFGQGTRLTVV.

This clonotype was counted a few times. The chain employs TRBV7-3 and TRBJ2-7; D possibly corresponds to TRBD1 (6 bases). This CDR3 contains 16 residues. Deletions cut 2 bases from V and 2 bases from J, with 16 bases between. Germline V lookup: CDR1 SGHTA, CDR2 FQGTGA. CDR3 region: CASSLPLTGPPYEQYF. For the CDR3, the DNA is TGTGCCAGCAGCTTACCCTTGACAGGTCCCCCCTACGAGCAGTACTTC.

This clonotype was picked up many times. J is TRBJ1-4 and V is TRBV12-3 or TRBV12-4, with a possible D match to TRBD1 (6 bases). The CDR3 runs 14 residues. Trimming cost V 9 bases and J 8 bases, with 19 bases left between them. DNA for the CDR3: TGTGCCAGTAGAGCCATGACAGGTGCGGAAAAACTGTTTTTT. It specifies CASRAMTGAEKLFF.

Ten or more counts support this clonotype. The V call is TRBV7-2, the J call TRBJ2-3, with 14 bases fitting TRBD2. CDR3 length: 16 residues. V lost 2 bases and J lost 4; bases outside the gene matches: 2. Germline-derived CDR1 and CDR2 are SGHTA and FQGNSA. The CDR3 region has the DNA TGTGCCAGCAGCTTAAGGACTAGCGGGAGGTCAGATACGCAGTATTTT. Protein: CASSLRTSGRSDTQYF.

This clonotype was seen many times. The chain has TRBV27 and TRBJ2-1; tentative D call: TRBD2 (6 bases). Deletions cut 3 bases from V and 4 bases from J, with 16 bases between. The germline V gene encodes CDR1 MNHEY and CDR2 SMNVEV (reference sequence). The CDR3 contains 16 residues. The CDR3 DNA follows: TGTGCCAGCAGTTTCTCGGGAGAGACTTTTTACAATGAGCAGTTCTTC. Protein sequence: CASSFSGETFYNEQFF.

This clonotype was observed at least ten times. The V gene is TRBV20-1, the J gene TRBJ2-5; D gene ambiguous. The CDR3 spans 12 residues. CDR1 and CDR2 (germline): DFQATT, SNEGSKA (reference sequence). Between the trimmed V and J ends, which lost 3 bases and 5 bases, there was a span of 10 bases. The CDR3 protein is CSARGPGETQYF. The CDR3 region has the DNA TGCAGTGCTAGGGGTCCCGGGGAGACCCAGTACTTC.

In this sample, this clonotype turned up many times. The genes are TRBV20-1 and TRBJ2-4, with 10 bases identical to TRBD2. CDR1 is DFQATT and CDR2 is SNEGSKA in the germline V gene (reference sequence). This CDR3 comprises 15 residues. V trimming: 1 base; J trimming: 8 bases; junction bases outside the gene matches: 8. The CDR3 here is CSARGASGRRDIQYF. The CDR3 region has the DNA TGCAGTGCTAGAGGGGCTAGCGGGAGAAGGGACATTCAGTACTTC.

This clonotype was found many times. The chain combines TRBV5-1 with TRBJ1-1, with 9 bases fitting TRBD1. CDR3 length: 14 amino acids. Germline V gives CDR1 SGHRS, CDR2 YFSETQ. Germline trimming cut 4 bases from V and 5 bases from J; bases unmatched to any gene: 6. The CDR3 nucleotides are TGCGCCAGCAGCGTACGGGACAGGGAGACTGAAGCTTTCTTT. It yields the protein CASSVRDRETEAFF.

This clonotype was seen many times. This rearrangement joins TRBV30 to TRBJ2-3; 8 bases align to TRBD1. The CDR3 extends over 15 amino acids. Germline CDR1 is GTSNPN and CDR2 is SVGIG (reference sequence). The trim removed 0 bases at V and 1 base at J, leaving 3 bases unmatched. Here the CDR3 DNA reads TGTGCCTGGAGTGTCGCAGGGGGCGGCACAGATACGCAGTATTTT. It yields the protein CAWSVAGGGTDTQYF.

The gene calls are TRBV7-6 and TRBJ2-1; TRBD2 might be the D (6 bases). Germline CDR1 reads SGHVS; CDR2 reads FNYEAQ. Trimming left V 5 bases short and J 8 bases short, with 13 bases between. This CDR3 comprises 13 residues. Here the CDR3 reads CASSRESDDEQFF. CDR3 nucleotides: TGTGCCAGCAGCCGGGAGTCGGACGATGAGCAGTTCTTC.

This rearrangement joins TRBV9 to TRBJ1-4; a weak D match, TRBD1 (5 bases). There are 17 residues in the CDR3. Germline CDR1 is SGDLS and CDR2 is YYNGEE. Deletions cut 4 bases from V and 2 bases from J, with 18 bases between. The CDR3 loop is CASSLLSGAGTNEKLFF. As DNA, the CDR3 is TGTGCCAGCAGCCTTCTTTCTGGGGCAGGGACTAATGAAAAACTGTTTTTT.

A few counts support this clonotype. The CDR3 coding sequence is TGTGCCAGCAGTTACGCGGCAGGGGAGGGGTACGAGCAGTACTTC. Amino acid sequence: CASSYAAGEGYEQYF. The chain employs TRBV6-5 and TRBJ2-7, with D perhaps matching TRBD2 (7 bases). V was cut by 2 bases and J by 4 bases, with 15 bases left in between. Per the germline V gene, CDR1 is MNHEY and CDR2 is SVGAGI. This CDR3 contains 15 residues.

CDR3 bases: TGTGCCATCAGTGCCGGGACAGGGGTTGACGAGCAGTACTTC. Protein product: CAISAGTGVDEQYF. The genes are TRBV10-3 and TRBJ2-7, with 10 bases that match TRBD1. Per the germline V gene, CDR1 is ENHRY and CDR2 is SYGVKD. Trimming cost V 4 bases and J 5 bases; bases outside gene matches: 5. The CDR3 contains 14 residues.

This clonotype was recorded many times. V and J are TRBV6-5 and TRBJ2-1; 12 nucleotides match TRBD2. Germline V CDR1 and CDR2: MNHEY, SVGAGI. The CDR3 is 16 amino acids. J lost 9 bases, V lost 2 bases, and 8 bases had no gene match. As DNA, the CDR3 is TGTGCCAGCAGTTACGAAGGACTAGCGGGATTCAGTGAGCAGTTCTTC. Its translation: CASSYEGLAGFSEQFF.

V is TRBV24-1 and J is TRBJ2-5, with D possibly being TRBD1 or TRBD2 (6 bases each). Germline CDR1 reads KGHDR; CDR2 reads SFDVKD. Deletions cut 3 bases from V and 4 bases from J, with 8 bases between. This CDR3 region has 13 residues. This CDR3 reads CATSDGGRETQYF. DNA for the CDR3: TGTGCCACCAGTGATGGGGGGCGAGAGACCCAGTACTTC.